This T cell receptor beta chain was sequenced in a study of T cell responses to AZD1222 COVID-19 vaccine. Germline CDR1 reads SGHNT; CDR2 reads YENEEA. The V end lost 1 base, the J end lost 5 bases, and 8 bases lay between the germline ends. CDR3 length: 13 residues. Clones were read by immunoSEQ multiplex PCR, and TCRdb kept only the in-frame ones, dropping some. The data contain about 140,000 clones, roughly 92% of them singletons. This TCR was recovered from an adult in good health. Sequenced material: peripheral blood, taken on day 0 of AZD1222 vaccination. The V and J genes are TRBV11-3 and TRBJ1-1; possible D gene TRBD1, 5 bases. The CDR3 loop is CASSLGGETEAFF. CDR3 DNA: TGTGCCAGCAGCTTAGGAGGGGAAACTGAAGCTTTCTTT.